A selection of T cell receptor beta chains follows, all from one sample in a study of PD-L1 blockade in urothelial cancer. Libraries were prepared by immunoSEQ multiplex PCR; TCRdb keeps only in-frame clonotypes and omits some of them. The data contain more than 40,000 clones, 82% of them singletons. The sample was PBMCs, taken around atezolizumab (anti-PD-L1) treatment. All receptors come from a man aged 45-65 years with urothelial cancer. Each CDR3 is given with its conserved first and last residue. The order of the fields is J gene, D gene, clone size, V gene, CDR3 protein, CDR3 DNA. D genes are given only for firm matches. Clone size is stated in some rows and not others, as once, few, many or a class when expanded.

j_gene: TRBJ1-3
d_gene: TRBD1
abundance: few
v_gene: TRBV7-8
CDR3aa: CASSLPRGQGTGNTIYF
CDR3nt: TGTGCCAGCAGCTTACCCCGTGGACAGGGCACTGGAAACACCATATATTTT

j_gene: TRBJ2-2
d_gene: TRBD2
abundance: NA
v_gene: TRBV10-1
CDR3aa: CASSNKRERIGELFF
CDR3nt: TGCGCCAGCAGTAATAAGCGGGAGCGAATCGGGGAGCTGTTTTTT

j_gene: TRBJ1-5
d_gene: TRBD1
abundance: few
v_gene: TRBV6-5
CDR3aa: CASSPGTGGSQPQHF
CDR3nt: TGTGCCAGCAGCCCTGGGACAGGGGGCAGTCAGCCCCAGCATTTT

j_gene: TRBJ2-1
d_gene: NA
abundance: NA
v_gene: TRBV9
CDR3aa: CASSVEILGRGALHNEQFF
CDR3nt: TGTGCCAGCAGCGTAGAGATCCTAGGGAGGGGGGCGCTCCACAATGAGCAGTTCTTC

j_gene: TRBJ2-1
d_gene: TRBD2
abundance: NA
v_gene: TRBV19
CDR3aa: CASSIEGLAGRSSYNEQFF
CDR3nt: TGTGCCAGTAGTATTGAGGGACTAGCGGGGAGGAGCTCCTACAATGAGCAGTTCTTC

j_gene: TRBJ1-5
d_gene: NA
abundance: NA
v_gene: TRBV10-3
CDR3aa: CAISDGNQPQHF
CDR3nt: TGTGCCATCAGTGACGGCAATCAGCCCCAGCATTTT

j_gene: TRBJ1-1
d_gene: NA
abundance: NA
v_gene: TRBV14
CDR3aa: CASSLNRATEAFF
CDR3nt: TGTGCCAGCAGCCTGAATCGAGCCACTGAAGCTTTCTTT

j_gene: TRBJ1-1
d_gene: TRBD1
abundance: NA
v_gene: TRBV6-5
CDR3aa: CASSARTGGSEAFF
CDR3nt: TGTGCCAGCAGTGCGAGGACAGGGGGATCCGAAGCTTTCTTT

j_gene: TRBJ1-2
d_gene: NA
abundance: NA
v_gene: TRBV9
CDR3aa: CASTNAPDSTAIGYTF
CDR3nt: TGTGCCAGCACTAACGCCCCGGACAGTACCGCTATAGGCTACACCTTC

j_gene: TRBJ1-4
d_gene: TRBD1
abundance: NA
v_gene: TRBV7-9
CDR3aa: CASSLTGGVNEKLFF
CDR3nt: TGTGCCAGCAGCTTGACAGGGGGCGTGAATGAAAAACTGTTTTTT

j_gene: TRBJ2-1
d_gene: NA
abundance: few
v_gene: TRBV12-5
CDR3aa: CASASQAGNEQFF
CDR3nt: TGTGCTAGTGCCTCCCAGGCCGGCAATGAGCAGTTCTTC

j_gene: TRBJ1-1
d_gene: NA
abundance: few
v_gene: TRBV10-1
CDR3aa: CASSPNRVEAFF
CDR3nt: TGCGCCAGCAGTCCAAACAGGGTTGAAGCTTTCTTT

j_gene: TRBJ2-1
d_gene: NA
abundance: NA
v_gene: TRBV19
CDR3aa: CASSIGGLDRLYNEQFF
CDR3nt: TGTGCCAGTAGTATAGGAGGCCTAGATAGGCTCTACAATGAGCAGTTCTTC

j_gene: TRBJ2-1
d_gene: TRBD2
abundance: NA
v_gene: TRBV5-4
CDR3aa: CASSLASGRDNEQFF
CDR3nt: TGTGCCAGTAGCTTGGCTAGCGGGAGAGACAATGAGCAGTTCTTC

j_gene: TRBJ2-7
d_gene: NA
abundance: NA
v_gene: TRBV7-2
CDR3aa: CAREGDYPSYEQYF
CDR3nt: TGTGCCAGGGAGGGGGACTATCCGTCCTACGAGCAGTACTTC

j_gene: TRBJ1-1
d_gene: NA
abundance: NA
v_gene: TRBV5-1
CDR3aa: CASSLVPGRNTEAFF
CDR3nt: TGCGCCAGCAGCTTGGTGCCAGGGCGGAACACTGAAGCTTTCTTT

j_gene: TRBJ2-1
d_gene: NA
abundance: NA
v_gene: TRBV4-1
CDR3aa: CASSPDGQYNEQFF
CDR3nt: TGCGCCAGCAGCCCGGACGGACAGTACAATGAGCAGTTCTTC

j_gene: TRBJ2-7
d_gene: TRBD1
abundance: NA
v_gene: TRBV7-3
CDR3aa: CASSSATGGEQYF
CDR3nt: TGTGCCAGCAGCTCAGCCACAGGGGGCGAGCAGTACTTC

j_gene: TRBJ1-5
d_gene: NA
abundance: NA
v_gene: TRBV19
CDR3aa: CASSIDIRGRQPQHF
CDR3nt: TGTGCCAGTAGTATAGATATTCGGGGGAGACAGCCCCAGCATTTT

j_gene: TRBJ2-5
d_gene: NA
abundance: NA
v_gene: TRBV5-5
CDR3aa: CASSFRVGETQYF
CDR3nt: TGTGCCAGCAGCTTCAGGGTAGGAGAGACCCAGTACTTC

j_gene: TRBJ2-2
d_gene: TRBD1
abundance: NA
v_gene: TRBV6-5
CDR3aa: CASRIDRGRVGELFF
CDR3nt: TGTGCCAGCAGAATCGACAGGGGGCGCGTCGGGGAGCTGTTTTTT

j_gene: TRBJ1-3
d_gene: TRBD1
abundance: NA
v_gene: TRBV6-6
CDR3aa: CASSSQGQSSGNTIYF
CDR3nt: TGTGCCAGCAGTTCCCAGGGACAGTCCTCTGGAAACACCATATATTTT

j_gene: TRBJ2-7
d_gene: TRBD2
abundance: NA
v_gene: TRBV5-1
CDR3aa: CASSFRSGDVYEQYF
CDR3nt: TGCGCCAGCAGCTTTAGAAGCGGGGATGTCTACGAGCAGTACTTC

j_gene: TRBJ1-1
d_gene: NA
abundance: NA
v_gene: TRBV7-9
CDR3aa: CASSLGSDNTEAFF
CDR3nt: TGTGCCAGCAGCTTAGGGAGTGATAACACTGAAGCTTTCTTT

j_gene: TRBJ2-1
d_gene: NA
abundance: NA
v_gene: TRBV27
CDR3aa: CASSFRSFYNEQFF
CDR3nt: TGTGCCAGCAGTTTTCGGTCCTTCTACAATGAGCAGTTCTTC

j_gene: TRBJ1-4
d_gene: NA
abundance: NA
v_gene: TRBV19
CDR3aa: CASSPGQRGEKLFF
CDR3nt: TGTGCCAGTAGTCCCGGACAGCGGGGGGAAAAACTGTTTTTT

j_gene: TRBJ1-2
d_gene: NA
abundance: NA
v_gene: TRBV10-1
CDR3aa: CASSEGGRNLNYGYTF
CDR3nt: TGCGCCAGCAGTGAGGGCGGCAGAAACCTTAACTATGGCTACACCTTC

j_gene: TRBJ2-5
d_gene: TRBD2
abundance: NA
v_gene: TRBV10-3
CDR3aa: CAISETSGGSQETQYF
CDR3nt: TGTGCCATCAGTGAGACTAGCGGGGGGTCCCAAGAGACCCAGTACTTC

j_gene: TRBJ2-5
d_gene: TRBD2
abundance: NA
v_gene: TRBV4-2
CDR3aa: CASSQEPGGWETQYF
CDR3nt: TGTGCCAGCAGCCAAGAGCCGGGAGGGTGGGAGACCCAGTACTTC

j_gene: TRBJ2-7
d_gene: NA
abundance: NA
v_gene: TRBV6-5
CDR3aa: CASRASYEQYF
CDR3nt: TGTGCCAGCAGGGCCAGCTACGAGCAGTACTTC

j_gene: TRBJ2-5
d_gene: NA
abundance: NA
v_gene: TRBV5-1
CDR3aa: CASTQGLGFQETQYF
CDR3nt: TGCGCCAGCACCCAGGGTTTGGGGTTCCAAGAGACCCAGTACTTC

j_gene: TRBJ2-5
d_gene: TRBD2
abundance: NA
v_gene: TRBV2
CDR3aa: CASSPTSVKETQYF
CDR3nt: TGTGCCAGCAGTCCGACTAGCGTTAAAGAGACCCAGTACTTC

j_gene: TRBJ2-5
d_gene: TRBD1
abundance: NA
v_gene: TRBV19
CDR3aa: CASSGARTGGLETQYF
CDR3nt: TGTGCCAGTAGTGGGGCCCGGACAGGGGGCCTGGAGACCCAGTACTTC

j_gene: TRBJ2-2
d_gene: NA
abundance: NA
v_gene: TRBV9
CDR3aa: CASSAPPGLNTGELFF
CDR3nt: TGTGCCAGCAGCGCCCCCCCGGGACTGAACACCGGGGAGCTGTTTTTT

j_gene: TRBJ2-3
d_gene: TRBD1
abundance: NA
v_gene: TRBV5-4
CDR3aa: CASSLGDRSGDTQYF
CDR3nt: TGTGCCAGCAGCTTGGGGGACAGGTCCGGGGATACGCAGTATTTT

j_gene: TRBJ2-7
d_gene: NA
abundance: NA
v_gene: TRBV27
CDR3aa: CASILKVWRKVPFSYEQYF
CDR3nt: TGTGCCAGCATCCTAAAAGTCTGGCGGAAGGTACCTTTTTCCTACGAGCAGTACTTC

j_gene: TRBJ1-5
d_gene: NA
abundance: NA
v_gene: TRBV4-2
CDR3aa: CASSQDREVNQPQHF
CDR3nt: TGTGCCAGCAGCCAAGATAGGGAGGTCAATCAGCCCCAGCATTTT

j_gene: TRBJ2-3
d_gene: NA
abundance: NA
v_gene: TRBV5-1
CDR3aa: CASSLNGVADTQYF
CDR3nt: TGCGCCAGCAGCTTAAACGGGGTGGCGGATACGCAGTATTTT

j_gene: TRBJ2-3
d_gene: TRBD1
abundance: few
v_gene: TRBV5-6
CDR3aa: CASPPEGGAADTQYF
CDR3nt: TGTGCCAGCCCCCCCGAAGGGGGCGCGGCAGATACGCAGTATTTT

j_gene: TRBJ2-3
d_gene: TRBD2
abundance: once
v_gene: TRBV2
CDR3aa: CASSDQGGGTDTQYF
CDR3nt: TGTGCCAGCAGTGATCAGGGCGGGGGAACAGATACGCAGTATTTT

j_gene: TRBJ1-2
d_gene: TRBD1
abundance: NA
v_gene: TRBV29-1
CDR3aa: CSVTGLPSDHNYGYTF
CDR3nt: TGCAGCGTGACAGGGCTGCCGTCCGACCATAACTATGGCTACACCTTC

j_gene: TRBJ2-1
d_gene: NA
abundance: NA
v_gene: TRBV6-5
CDR3aa: CASSYSSEQFF
CDR3nt: TGTGCCAGCAGTTACTCTAGTGAGCAGTTCTTC

j_gene: TRBJ2-5
d_gene: NA
abundance: NA
v_gene: TRBV7-9
CDR3aa: CASSFTSTQETQYF
CDR3nt: TGTGCCAGCAGCTTTACTAGCACCCAAGAGACCCAGTACTTC

j_gene: TRBJ1-1
d_gene: TRBD1
abundance: NA
v_gene: TRBV10-2
CDR3aa: CASSVSRGQPNTEAFF
CDR3nt: TGCGCCAGCAGTGTGAGCCGGGGACAGCCGAACACTGAAGCTTTCTTT

j_gene: TRBJ2-1
d_gene: TRBD2
abundance: NA
v_gene: TRBV6-6
CDR3aa: CASSPQGGAYNEQFF
CDR3nt: TGTGCCAGCAGTCCGCAGGGAGGGGCCTACAATGAGCAGTTCTTC

j_gene: TRBJ1-1
d_gene: NA
abundance: NA
v_gene: TRBV7-9
CDR3aa: CASSLEHRNTEAFF
CDR3nt: TGTGCCAGCAGCTTAGAGCACAGGAACACTGAAGCTTTCTTT

j_gene: TRBJ1-1
d_gene: NA
abundance: NA
v_gene: TRBV23-1
CDR3aa: CASSQPGHIEGTEAFF
CDR3nt: TGCGCCAGCAGTCAACCGGGACACATAGAGGGGACTGAAGCTTTCTTT

j_gene: TRBJ1-4
d_gene: NA
abundance: NA
v_gene: TRBV9
CDR3aa: CASSVDLGSRKLFF
CDR3nt: TGTGCCAGCAGCGTAGACCTGGGTAGCAGAAAACTGTTTTTT

j_gene: TRBJ2-5
d_gene: TRBD1
abundance: once
v_gene: TRBV5-6
CDR3aa: CASSLPGQGIQETQYF
CDR3nt: TGTGCCAGCAGCTTGCCGGGACAGGGAATCCAAGAGACCCAGTACTTC

j_gene: TRBJ2-7
d_gene: NA
abundance: NA
v_gene: TRBV29-1
CDR3aa: CSVDGGSYEQYF
CDR3nt: TGCAGCGTTGACGGGGGCTCCTACGAGCAGTACTTC

j_gene: TRBJ2-1
d_gene: NA
abundance: NA
v_gene: TRBV2
CDR3aa: CASRGQGGVGEQFF
CDR3nt: TGTGCCAGCAGAGGACAGGGAGGGGTGGGTGAGCAGTTCTTC

j_gene: TRBJ2-5
d_gene: TRBD2
abundance: NA
v_gene: TRBV5-4
CDR3aa: CASSSIAGGDQETQYF
CDR3nt: TGTGCCAGCAGCTCTATAGCGGGGGGGGACCAAGAGACCCAGTACTTC

j_gene: TRBJ2-2
d_gene: NA
abundance: NA
v_gene: TRBV27
CDR3aa: CASSFRTGNTGELFF
CDR3nt: TGTGCCAGCAGTTTCCGCACGGGGAACACCGGGGAGCTGTTTTTT

j_gene: TRBJ2-7
d_gene: TRBD2
abundance: NA
v_gene: TRBV2
CDR3aa: CASSGEGPYEQYF
CDR3nt: TGTGCCAGCAGTGGGGAGGGCCCCTACGAGCAGTACTTC

j_gene: TRBJ1-3
d_gene: NA
abundance: NA
v_gene: TRBV2
CDR3aa: CASSLLDSNSGNTIYF
CDR3nt: TGTGCCAGCAGTTTATTGGACTCGAACTCTGGAAACACCATATATTTT

j_gene: TRBJ1-2
d_gene: TRBD1
abundance: NA
v_gene: TRBV2
CDR3aa: CASSSDRAFSGYTF
CDR3nt: TGTGCCAGCAGTTCCGACAGGGCCTTTAGTGGCTACACCTTC

j_gene: TRBJ2-4
d_gene: TRBD2
abundance: NA
v_gene: TRBV18
CDR3aa: CASSTGTSGVSKNIQYF
CDR3nt: TGTGCCAGCTCTACCGGGACTAGCGGGGTATCCAAAAACATTCAGTACTTC